Reported below is one T cell receptor beta chain. These data belong to a study of blood T cell repertoires in COVID-19. Across the study: Sources were T cells, B-cell-depleted T cells, or PBMCs; the material itself was cDNA or gDNA.

Per the original methods: Estimation of nucleated cell counts was performed using reference gene primer amplification. The assay was immunoSEQ multiplex PCR, and TCRdb's table has in-frame clones only and misses some. V and J calls and clone size come straight from that table; D and trimming were deduced from the DNA. This sample has about 270,000 clones, with around 90% found just once. Participants' own reports of clinical history determined their cohort assignment. Recovery among Cohort 3 donors was established by two negative PCRs, clearance, or symptom resolution. The CDR3 spans 15 residues. The ends were cut back, 8 bases at V and 0 bases at J, with 13 bases in the middle. CDR1 is KGHSH, CDR2 LQKENI, per germline.

The receptor was derived from a woman younger than 45 who had recovered from COVID-19. The chain is built from TRBV18 and TRBJ1-4, with D unresolved. The material sequenced was PBMCs or T cells enriched from blood (not recorded which). CDR3 loop: CASRVSGATNEKLFF. The CDR3 DNA follows: TGTGCCAGCCGAGTAAGCGGGGCAACTAATGAAAAACTGTTTTTT.